The 31 T cell receptor beta chains in this list originate from one sample, sequenced in a study of cytomegalovirus exposure and HLA in healthy donors. Profiling relied on immunoSEQ multiplex PCR, and the TCRdb table lists in-frame clones only, not all of them. The repertoire holds some 70,000 clones, with approximately 80% as singletons. What was sequenced was PBMCs. These receptor sequences come from a man aged 25 to 40 in good health and CMV-seronegative.

The rearrangement joins TRBV11-1 to TRBJ2-5, with TRBD2 matching 9 bases. The germline gives CDR1 SGHAT, CDR2 FQDESV (reference sequence). The CDR3 covers 15 residues. The V segment lost 3 bases and the J segment 3 bases; nucleotides outside the gene matches: 5. CDR3 nucleotides: TGTGCCAGCAGCTTCCAGAGCGGGGGGAAAGAGACCCAGTACTTC. Its protein is CASSFQSGGKETQYF. Full variable domain (missing parts from reference TRBV11-1 and TRBJ2-5): EAEVAQSPRYKITEKSQAVAFWCDPISGHATLYWYRQILGQGPELLVQFQDESVVDDSQLPKDRFSAERLKGVDSTLKIQPAELGDSAMYLCASSFQSGGKETQYFGPGTRLLVL.

The CDR3 nucleotides are TGTGCCAGTAGTATCCAGGGCCCGAACACTGAAGCTTTCTTT. Translating it yields CASSIQGPNTEAFF. This rearrangement joins TRBV19 to TRBJ1-1; weak D call: TRBD1 (5 bases). Trimming cost V 3 bases and J 1 base, with 9 bases left between them. Germline V gene data show CDR1 as LNHDA and CDR2 as SQIVND (reference sequence). The CDR3 sequence is 14 residues long.

The V gene is TRBV19, the J gene TRBJ2-4; D perhaps matches TRBD2 (6 bases). The germline V and J ends were trimmed by 4 bases and 9 bases, with 22 bases remaining between them. The CDR3 is made up of 16 amino acids. The germline V gene encodes CDR1 LNHDA and CDR2 SQIVND (reference sequence). In DNA, the CDR3 is TGTGCCAGTAGTAGCCCCGGTGGAGGGGCTTTGGGCATTCAGTACTTC. It encodes CASSSPGGGALGIQYF.

The chain carries TRBV12-5 and TRBJ2-5, with 7 nucleotides matching TRBD2. The CDR3 is 14 amino acids. V trimming: 7 bases; J trimming: 2 bases; junction bases outside the gene matches: 7. The germline gives CDR1 LGHNT, CDR2 FRNRAP. CDR3 protein: CASAGSGTQETQYF. CDR3 bases: TGTGCTAGTGCCGGAAGCGGGACTCAAGAGACCCAGTACTTC.

The chain uses TRBV5-1 and TRBJ1-5; TRBD1 matches at 7 bases. The CDR3 sequence is 19 residues long. Unmatched junction bases numbered 19, after V lost 4 bases and J lost 3 bases. CDR1 and CDR2 (germline): SGHRS, YFSETQ. Here the CDR3 reads CASSQGTAPKGSLNQPQHF. The CDR3 DNA reads TGCGCCAGCAGCCAGGGGACAGCCCCCAAGGGGAGCCTCAATCAGCCCCAGCATTTT.

The chain employs TRBV2 and TRBJ1-6; D possibly corresponds to TRBD1 (5 bases). Per germline, CDR1 SNHLY and CDR2 FYNNEI. Trimming pared 10 bases from V and 0 bases from J, leaving 10 bases between. The CDR3 runs to 14 residues. The CDR3 protein is CAKGGGSYNSPLHF. CDR3 nucleotides: TGTGCCAAAGGCGGGGGCTCCTATAATTCACCCCTCCACTTT.

The chain recombines TRBV5-6 with TRBJ2-5; D gene uncertain. The CDR3 is 13 amino acids. Germline CDR1 and CDR2: SGHDT and YYEEEE. Trimming removed 2 bases at V and 2 bases at J, with 7 bases between. The CDR3 DNA reads TGTGCCAGCAGCTTAAACATACAAGAGACCCAGTACTTC. It specifies CASSLNIQETQYF.

The V and J genes are TRBV5-6 and TRBJ2-5, with 13 bases that match TRBD2. Germline-derived CDR1 and CDR2 are SGHDT and YYEEEE. J was trimmed by 3 bases and V by 8 bases; bases with no gene match: 7. The CDR3 sequence is 15 residues long. The chain's CDR3 is CASRTSGGIKETQYF. CDR3 sequence (DNA): TGTGCCAGTCGGACTAGCGGGGGCATAAAAGAGACCCAGTACTTC.

This chain links TRBV5-5 with TRBJ1-2; no reliable D call. Trimming removed 4 bases from V and 2 bases from J, with 9 bases in between. This CDR3 is 13 amino acids long. Germline V gene sequence: CDR1 SGHKS, CDR2 YYEKEE (reference sequence). CDR3 sequence (DNA): TGTGCCAGCAGCCCGGGCGGGAACTATGGCTACACCTTC. This gives the protein CASSPGGNYGYTF. The complete variable domain, with remaining parts taken from reference TRBV5-5 and TRBJ1-2, reads DAGVTQSPTHLIKTRGQQVTLRCSPISGHKSVSWYQQVLGQGPQFIFQYYEKEERGRGNFPDRFSARQFPNYSSELNVNALLLGDSALYLCASSPGGNYGYTFGSGTRLTVV.

The V call is TRBV7-6, the J call TRBJ2-1; perhaps TRBD2 as D (5 bases). CDR1 and CDR2 (germline): SGHVS, FNYEAQ. The CDR3 has 14 amino acids. V shed 0 bases and J shed 8 bases, with 11 bases lying between them. The CDR3 spells CASSLAPLRDEQFF. The CDR3 DNA follows: TGTGCCAGCAGCTTAGCGCCCCTGCGGGATGAGCAGTTCTTC.

The chain is built from TRBV5-1 and TRBJ1-1; D perhaps matches TRBD1 (6 bases). Trimming took off 3 bases at V and 13 bases at J, with 22 bases between the two ends. This CDR3 is built from 14 residues. Per the germline V gene, CDR1 is SGHRS and CDR2 is YFSETQ. CDR3 protein: CASSSGAAGEAGFF. CDR3 in DNA: TGCGCCAGCAGCTCAGGAGCGGCAGGGGAAGCCGGTTTCTTT. The whole variable domain, remainder taken from reference TRBV5-1 and TRBJ1-1, is KAGVTQTPRYLIKTRGQQVTLSCSPISGHRSVSWYQQTPGQGLQFLFEYFSETQRNKGNFPGRFSGRQFSNSRSEMNVSTLELGDSALYLCASSSGAAGEAGFFGQGTRLTVV.

The chain carries TRBV29-1 and TRBJ2-7; 8 positions match TRBD1. V lost 6 bases to trimming and J lost 2 bases; unmatched junction nucleotides: 6. This CDR3 has 13 residues. Looked up from germline, CDR1 is SQVTM and CDR2 is ANQGSEA. The DNA for the CDR3 is TGCAGCGTGACCGGGACAGGTACCTACGAGCAGTACTTC. Translation gives CSVTGTGTYEQYF.

V is TRBV7-6 and J is TRBJ2-2; D is unresolved. Germline CDR1 SGHVS, CDR2 FNYEAQ. V was shortened by 10 bases and J by 0 bases, with 6 bases between the two germline ends. The CDR3 is 12 amino acids. DNA of the CDR3: TGTGCCAAACGGGCGAACACCGGGGAGCTGTTTTTT. Encoded protein: CAKRANTGELFF.

V gene TRBV1 combines with J gene TRBJ2-7; the table gives TRBD2 as D, unverified against the DNA. TRBV1 is designated a pseudogene. CDR3 length: 16 amino acids. The CDR3 nucleotides read TGCACCAGCAGCCAAGATAAGGTAGCGGGGACCTACGAGCAGTACTTC. The encoded protein is CTSSQDKVAGTYEQYF.

The gene calls are TRBV7-2 and TRBJ2-7, with 9 bases lining up with TRBD1. Germline V gene lookup returns CDR1 SGHTA and CDR2 FQGNSA. This CDR3 is 15 amino acids long. V lost 3 bases to trimming and J lost 1 base; unmatched junction nucleotides: 4. The CDR3 protein is CASSFTGTGSYEQYF. The DNA for the CDR3 is TGTGCCAGCAGCTTTACCGGGACAGGGTCCTACGAGCAGTACTTC. Full variable domain (missing parts from reference TRBV7-2 and TRBJ2-7): GAGVSQSPSNKVTEKGKDVELRCDPISGHTALYWYRQSLGQGLEFLIYFQGNSAPDKSGLPSDRFSAERTGGSVSTLTIQRTQQEDSAVYLCASSFTGTGSYEQYFGPGTRLTVT.

This chain uses TRBV9 with TRBJ2-2, with D perhaps matching TRBD2 (6 bases). Trimming took off 0 bases at V and 6 bases at J, with 15 bases between the two ends. The CDR3 runs 16 residues. The V gene's germline CDR1 is SGDLS and CDR2 YYNGEE. CDR3 in amino acids: CASSVVGGNVPGELFF. CDR3 DNA: TGTGCCAGCAGCGTAGTAGGAGGGAACGTCCCCGGGGAGCTGTTTTTT.

This clone came up once. V usage is TRBV15 and J usage is TRBJ2-5; D gene unclear. Trimming shortened V by 1 base and J by 5 bases, and 14 bases separated the two germline ends. The germline CDR1 and CDR2 sequences are LNHNV and YYDKDF (reference sequence). The CDR3 is 15 amino acids. CDR3 residues: CATSRAGGSRETQYF. The CDR3 coding sequence is TGTGCCACCAGCAGAGCTGGCGGCTCCCGGGAGACCCAGTACTTC.

The chain links TRBV7-9 to TRBJ1-2, with a weak D call TRBD1 (5 bases). Trimming shortened V by 7 bases and J by 3 bases, and 18 bases separated the two germline ends. Per the germline V gene, CDR1 is SEHNR and CDR2 is FQNEAQ (reference sequence). The CDR3 is 15 residues long. The CDR3 DNA reads as TGTGCCAGCACCCGGTTAGGGGTCCCACACTATGGCTACACCTTC. This encodes CASTRLGVPHYGYTF.

This clone was seen once. The chain links TRBV11-2 to TRBJ2-7; D is possibly TRBD2 (6 bases). This CDR3 is 14 amino acids long. CDR1 SGHAT and CDR2 FQNNGV come from the germline V gene. V lost 6 bases and J 1 base, leaving 13 bases between the germline ends. This CDR3 reads CASSGLGGSYEQYV. CDR3 sequence (DNA): TGTGCCAGCAGTGGATTGGGGGGTTCCTACGAGCAGTACGTC.

This chain connects TRBV29-1 to TRBJ2-1, with TRBD2 matching 15 bases. Germline V lookup: CDR1 SQVTM, CDR2 ANQGSEA. With 8 bases clipped from V and 12 bases from J, the junction kept 5 bases outside the gene matches. The CDR3 has 12 residues. Here the CDR3 reads CSFGTSGGWQFF. The CDR3 DNA reads TGCAGCTTCGGGACTAGCGGGGGGTGGCAGTTCTTC.

The V call is TRBV5-4, the J call TRBJ2-1, with 10 bases that match TRBD2. V was clipped by 2 bases and J by 8 bases; unmatched bases: 10. CDR3 length equals 16 residues. Germline V gene sequence: CDR1 SGHNT, CDR2 YYREEE (reference sequence). The CDR3 loop is CASSLGASGSLHEQFF. DNA of the CDR3: TGTGCCAGCAGCTTAGGGGCTAGCGGGAGTTTGCATGAGCAGTTCTTC.

The rearrangement uses TRBV27 and TRBJ2-1; 7 nucleotides line up with TRBD2. With V trimmed by 2 bases and J by 2 bases, 3 bases remained unmatched. Germline V gene data show CDR1 as MNHEY and CDR2 as SMNVEV (reference sequence). The CDR3 sequence is 15 residues long. The CDR3 nucleotides read TGTGCCAGCAGTTTAACCGGGGGGACCTACAATGAGCAGTTCTTC. This sequence encodes CASSLTGGTYNEQFF.

The chain links TRBV30 to TRBJ1-3, with a weak D call TRBD1 (5 bases). This CDR3 is built from 14 residues. Per the germline V gene, CDR1 is GTSNPN and CDR2 is SVGIG (reference sequence). V lost 3 bases and J 0 bases, leaving 9 bases between the germline ends. The CDR3 region is CAWRTGGSGNTIYF. The CDR3 DNA is TGTGCCTGGAGGACCGGGGGCTCTGGAAACACCATATATTTT.

The genes are TRBV12-5 and TRBJ2-7, with D hard to call. This CDR3 comprises 13 residues. From germline, CDR1 is LGHNT and CDR2 FRNRAP. The germline V and J ends were trimmed by 1 base and 1 base, with 5 bases remaining between them. The CDR3 loop is CASGLAGSYEQYV. CDR3 bases: TGTGCTAGTGGTTTGGCAGGATCCTACGAGCAGTACGTC.

In this sample, this clone turned up a few times. The chain recombines TRBV4-2 with TRBJ2-7; possibly TRBD1 for D (5 bases). Germline CDR1 and CDR2: LGHNA and YNFKEQ. The V end was cut by 1 base, the J end by 3 bases, with 10 bases between. The CDR3 covers 14 residues. CDR3 nucleotide sequence: TGTGCCAGCAGCCAAGGTACGACAGACTACGAGCAGTACTTC. Translated, it gives CASSQGTTDYEQYF.

This sequence joins TRBV6-6 and TRBJ1-1, with D perhaps matching TRBD1 (6 bases). V was clipped by 10 bases and J by 1 base, with 16 bases between them. Germline V lookup: CDR1 MNHNY, CDR2 SVGAGI (reference sequence). The CDR3 loop spans 14 amino acids. The DNA of the CDR3 is TGTGCCACCTCCAGGACAGAAGAGAACACTGAAGCTTTCTTT. It translates to CATSRTEENTEAFF.

This chain links TRBV5-1 with TRBJ2-1; D may be TRBD2 (6 bases). Germline CDR1 is SGHRS and CDR2 is YFSETQ. CDR3 length: 17 amino acids. V was pared by 3 bases and J by 0 bases, with 16 bases between. CDR3 DNA sequence: TGCGCCAGCAGCTCTGGACAAGCGGGTACCTCCTACAATGAGCAGTTCTTC. This sequence encodes CASSSGQAGTSYNEQFF.

The chain joins TRBV19 to TRBJ1-5; no definite D call. CDR3 length: 15 amino acids. Trimming pared 7 bases from V and 9 bases from J, leaving 22 bases between. Germline CDR1 and CDR2: LNHDA and SQIVND (reference sequence). The CDR3 coding sequence is TGTGCCAGTACGAGACTCCCGCATGTCATCCTGCCCCAGCATTTT. Translated, it gives CASTRLPHVILPQHF. Filled out from reference TRBV19 and TRBJ1-5, the complete variable domain reads DGGITQSPKYLFRKEGQNVTLSCEQNLNHDAMYWYRQDPGQGLRLIYYSQIVNDFQKGDIAEGYSVSREKKESFPLTVTSAQKNPTAFYLCASTRLPHVILPQHFGDGTRLSIL.

The CDR3 spells CAWSVAGSFSGNTIYF. CDR3 nucleotide sequence: TGTGCCTGGAGTGTGGCAGGGTCATTTTCTGGAAACACCATATATTTT. The rearrangement uses TRBV30 and TRBJ1-3; D possibly corresponds to TRBD1 (5 bases). Per germline, CDR1 GTSNPN and CDR2 SVGIG (reference sequence). The CDR3 extends over 16 amino acids. V was pared by 0 bases and J by 1 base, with 13 bases between.

This chain links TRBV5-1 with TRBJ1-4; 7 bases are shared with TRBD1. The ends lost 4 bases at V and 7 bases at J; junction bases unmatched: 10. Germline V gene data show CDR1 as SGHRS and CDR2 as YFSETQ. CDR3 length: 15 amino acids. CDR3 in amino acids: CASSPRGSGAEKLFF. The DNA for the CDR3 is TGCGCCAGCAGCCCCAGGGGGTCCGGAGCTGAAAAACTGTTTTTT.

This chain links TRBV6-1 with TRBJ2-5; 12 nucleotides match TRBD2. The CDR3 is 15 amino acids. Germline V gene data show CDR1 as MNHNS and CDR2 as SASEGT. Germline trimming cut 3 bases from V and 4 bases from J; bases unmatched to any gene: 3. This chain's CDR3 is CASSDRLAGVETQYF. CDR3 sequence (DNA): TGTGCCAGCAGTGACCGACTAGCGGGAGTAGAGACCCAGTACTTC.